These 26 T cell receptor beta chains were sequenced from one sample in a study of shared clonotypes between healthy human individuals. Assay used: immunoSEQ multiplex PCR; TCRdb lists only in-frame clones, some missing. Found here are roughly 640,000 clones, roughly 70% of them singletons; the top ten hold 1.5% to 2%. Sample: memory CD4+ T cells sorted from blood. Stated subset: CD45RA-negative fraction. Receptors were obtained from a woman in her twenties or thirties in good health.

This clone turned up a few times. This chain uses TRBV5-1 with TRBJ2-2; a weak D match, TRBD2 (5 bases). CDR3 length: 16 residues. Germline lookup yields CDR1 SGHRS and CDR2 YFSETQ. Trimming took off 5 bases at V and 3 bases at J, with 17 bases between the two ends. The CDR3 reads CASSPMAASYTGELFF. CDR3 coding DNA: TGCGCCAGCAGTCCCATGGCGGCTAGCTACACCGGGGAGCTGTTTTTT.

This chain joins TRBV5-4 and TRBJ2-7, with D perhaps TRBD2 (6 bases). This CDR3 is 15 amino acids long. The V and J ends lost 0 bases and 6 bases respectively, with 16 bases between them. From germline, CDR1 is SGHNT and CDR2 YYREEE (reference sequence). This CDR3 reads CASSLAPGLGGEQYF. The CDR3 coding sequence is TGTGCCAGCAGCTTGGCCCCGGGTCTCGGGGGCGAGCAGTACTTC.

The chain recombines TRBV19 with TRBJ1-2; no firm D call. The CDR3 spans 12 residues. In germline, CDR1 is LNHDA, CDR2 SQIVND (reference sequence). V was shortened by 8 bases and J by 4 bases, with 11 bases between the two germline ends. CDR3 sequence: CASASRGYGYTF. CDR3 in DNA: TGTGCCAGTGCATCCCGGGGCTATGGCTACACCTTC.

The chain combines TRBV12-5 with TRBJ2-1, with TRBD2 as a possible D gene (5 bases). The CDR3 is 16 residues long. Trimming took 4 bases from V and 0 from J, leaving 13 bases between them. Looked up from germline, CDR1 is LGHNT and CDR2 is FRNRAP. As DNA, the CDR3 is TGTGCTAGTGGTTCGAATGGACTGAGCTCCTACAATGAGCAGTTCTTC. Translated: CASGSNGLSSYNEQFF.

J is TRBJ1-1 and V is TRBV5-1, with 7 bases matching TRBD1. The J segment lost 4 bases and the V segment lost 2 bases, leaving 8 bases of the junction unmatched. CDR1 SGHRS and CDR2 YFSETQ come from the germline V gene. The CDR3 totals 15 residues. The CDR3 DNA follows: TGCGCCAGCAGCTTAGGGACAGATCAGACCACTGAAGCTTTCTTT. It specifies CASSLGTDQTTEAFF.

The V and J genes are TRBV2 and TRBJ2-1, with D tentatively TRBD1 or TRBD2 (5 bases each). CDR3 length equals 13 residues. Trimming pared 8 bases from V and 8 bases from J, leaving 16 bases between. The germline V gene has CDR1 SNHLY and CDR2 FYNNEI. The DNA of the CDR3 is TGTGCCAGCCACGTTGGGGGTTTCGATGAGCAGTTCTTC. Amino acids: CASHVGGFDEQFF.

This chain connects TRBV4-1 to TRBJ1-3; D not resolved. Per the germline V gene, CDR1 is MGHRA and CDR2 is YSYEKL. The V gene lost 3 bases and the J gene lost 0 bases, with 15 bases spanning the gap. CDR3 size: 17 residues. CDR3 in DNA: TGCGCCAGCAGCCAGGGTTATGACCGGACCTCTGGAAACACCATATATTTT. As protein: CASSQGYDRTSGNTIYF.

The rearrangement joins TRBV18 to TRBJ2-5, with a tentative D call TRBD1 (6 bases). This CDR3 is built from 15 residues. Trimming pared 4 bases from V and 1 base from J, leaving 13 bases between. The germline gives CDR1 KGHSH, CDR2 LQKENI. As DNA, the CDR3 is TGTGCCAGCTCACTCCTAATGGACAGCCAAGAGACCCAGTACTTC. This sequence encodes CASSLLMDSQETQYF.

The J gene is TRBJ2-2, the V gene TRBV18; D may be TRBD2 (5 bases). The length of the CDR3 is 17 residues. Germline CDR1 reads KGHSH; CDR2 reads LQKENI. V lost 3 bases and J lost 4, with 18 bases in between. CDR3 sequence reads: CASSPPGIASSTGELFF. In DNA form, the CDR3 reads TGTGCCAGCTCACCCCCCGGGATAGCGAGCAGCACCGGGGAGCTGTTTTTT.

The J gene is TRBJ2-1, the V gene TRBV7-2; D uncertain. This CDR3 is built from 15 residues. Per the germline V gene, CDR1 is SGHTA and CDR2 is FQGNSA. Trimming took 6 bases from V and 2 from J, leaving 14 bases between them. In DNA, the CDR3 is TGTGCCAGCAGTACCGTGGCGGTAGCCTACAATGAGCAGTTCTTC. Encoded protein: CASSTVAVAYNEQFF.

CDR3 loop: CASSLQTDSYEQYF. The CDR3, as DNA: TGTGCCAGCAGCTTACAAACGGATTCCTACGAGCAGTACTTC. The V call is TRBV11-3, the J call TRBJ2-7; the D is unclear. V was pared by 2 bases and J by 1 base, with 9 bases between. The CDR3 contains 14 residues. Germline V lookup: CDR1 SGHNT, CDR2 YENEEA. Using reference TRBV11-3 and TRBJ2-7 for the parts outside the CDR3, the full variable domain is EAGVVQSPRYKIIEKKQPVAFWCNPISGHNTLYWYLQNLGQGPELLIRYENEEAVDDSQLPKDRFSAERLKGVDSTLKIQPAELGDSAVYLCASSLQTDSYEQYFGPGTRLTVT.

This chain uses TRBV10-1 with TRBJ1-1, with TRBD1 matching over 7 bases. Germline CDR1 is WNHNN and CDR2 is SYGVQD (reference sequence). The CDR3 contains 15 residues. Trimming removed 5 bases from V and 1 base from J; junction bases left unmatched: 7. This CDR3 reads CASSPGKGANTEAFF. The DNA of the CDR3 is TGCGCCAGCAGTCCCGGAAAGGGGGCGAACACTGAAGCTTTCTTT.

The chain carries TRBV6-6 and TRBJ1-1; D not resolved. The ends were cut back, 3 bases at V and 0 bases at J, with 8 bases in the middle. Germline-derived CDR1 and CDR2 are MNHNY and SVGAGI (reference sequence). The CDR3 is 14 residues long. CDR3: CASSYSNLNTEAFF. CDR3 sequence (DNA): TGTGCCAGCAGTTATTCGAATTTGAACACTGAAGCTTTCTTT.

This rearrangement joins TRBV6-1 to TRBJ1-4; TRBD1 aligns across 9 bases. The V gene end was trimmed by 3 bases and the J gene end by 5 bases; junction bases not matched to a gene: 4. CDR1 is MNHNS and CDR2 is SASEGT in the germline V gene. The CDR3 length is 15 residues. The CDR3 DNA sequence: TGTGCCAGCAGTGATCCCGGGACAGGGAATGAAAAACTGTTTTTT. It is translated as CASSDPGTGNEKLFF.

The V and J genes are TRBV11-3 and TRBJ2-1, with TRBD2 matching over 10 bases. CDR1 and CDR2 (germline): SGHNT, YENEEA. The CDR3 totals 15 residues. The ends lost 1 base at V and 9 bases at J; junction bases unmatched: 6. CDR3 bases: TGTGCCAGCAGCTTAGTAGCTAGCGGGAGTGGTGAGCAGTTCTTC. Protein sequence: CASSLVASGSGEQFF.

The J gene is TRBJ1-5, the V gene TRBV27; unclear D gene. CDR3 length equals 13 residues. V lost 6 bases to trimming and J lost 3 bases, with 9 bases between them. Germline V lookup: CDR1 MNHEY, CDR2 SMNVEV (reference sequence). As DNA, the CDR3 is TGTGCCAGCAGCCTACAGATCAATCAGCCCCAGCATTTT. This encodes CASSLQINQPQHF.

The V and J genes are TRBV5-1 and TRBJ1-1; D unclear. V gave up 0 bases and J gave up 0 bases, with 6 bases separating them. CDR1 SGHRS and CDR2 YFSETQ come from the germline V gene. The CDR3 covers 14 residues. The CDR3 sequence is CASSLANLNTEAFF. The DNA for the CDR3 is TGCGCCAGCAGCTTGGCCAACCTGAACACTGAAGCTTTCTTT.

The gene calls are TRBV29-1 and TRBJ1-4, with D unresolved. The CDR3 has 12 amino acids. V was shortened by 7 bases and J by 8 bases, with 14 bases between the two germline ends. Germline assignment: CDR1 SQVTM and CDR2 ANQGSEA. CDR3: CSAAQTGEKLFF. CDR3 DNA sequence: TGCAGCGCCGCCCAGACGGGAGAAAAACTGTTTTTT.

The chain is built from TRBV4-1 and TRBJ2-1; TRBD2 matches at 8 bases. CDR1 is MGHRA, CDR2 YSYEKL, per germline. The CDR3 is made up of 19 amino acids. The ends lost 2 bases at V and 0 bases at J; junction bases unmatched: 12. The CDR3 coding sequence is TGCGCCAGCAGCCAAAGAAGGGTTGGGCGGGAGGTCTCCTACAATGAGCAGTTCTTC. Its protein product is CASSQRRVGREVSYNEQFF.

The chain joins TRBV11-1 to TRBJ2-7; no clear D gene. Trimming stripped 3 bases from V and 2 bases from J, with 8 bases between. This CDR3 is built from 13 residues. Germline V gene data show CDR1 as SGHAT and CDR2 as FQDESV (reference sequence). In DNA, the CDR3 is TGTGCCAGCAGCTTTTCGAACACCTACGAGCAGTACTTC. It is translated as CASSFSNTYEQYF.

The rearrangement uses TRBV19 and TRBJ2-2; D is unresolved. Looked up from germline, CDR1 is LNHDA and CDR2 is SQIVND (reference sequence). Trimming cost V 5 bases and J 8 bases, with 18 bases left between them. The CDR3 spans 15 residues. CDR3 nucleotide sequence: TGTGCCAGTAGTCCTACGGACGGGCTAGGGGGGGAGCTGTTTTTT. Its protein is CASSPTDGLGGELFF. Using reference TRBV19 and TRBJ2-2 for the parts outside the CDR3, the full variable domain is DGGITQSPKYLFRKEGQNVTLSCEQNLNHDAMYWYRQDPGQGLRLIYYSQIVNDFQKGDIAEGYSVSREKKESFPLTVTSAQKNPTAFYLCASSPTDGLGGELFFGEGSRLTVL.

This chain links TRBV27 with TRBJ2-1; possible D gene TRBD2, 5 bases. There are 13 residues in the CDR3. Per the germline V gene, CDR1 is MNHEY and CDR2 is SMNVEV (reference sequence). Trimming removed 3 bases at V and 10 bases at J, with 13 bases between. CDR3 coding DNA: TGTGCCAGCAGTTTCTGGGGAGCTGGGGAGCAGTTCTTC. This codes for CASSFWGAGEQFF.

Of note for this clone: A read error is possible here, since a much larger clone lies one base away. The sample has other DNA sequences that encode this CDR3 too. The rearrangement joins TRBV18 to TRBJ2-3; D is undetermined. The CDR3 length is 12 residues. From germline, CDR1 is KGHSH and CDR2 LQKENI. Trimming stripped 3 bases from V and 1 base from J, with 2 bases between. The CDR3 region has the DNA TGTGCCAGCTCACCGGGCACAGATACGCAGTATTTT. Translated, it gives CASSPGTDTQYF.

V and J are TRBV28 and TRBJ2-3; 15 nucleotides line up with TRBD2. With V trimmed by 4 bases and J by 5 bases, 7 bases remained unmatched. The CDR3 sequence is 17 residues long. From germline, CDR1 is MDHEN and CDR2 SYDVKM. The CDR3 loop is CASSSQGLAGGGDTQYF. The CDR3 region has the DNA TGTGCCAGCAGTTCTCAGGGACTAGCGGGAGGTGGAGATACGCAGTATTTT.

V and J are TRBV6-1 and TRBJ1-5, with a possible D match to TRBD1 (5 bases). Germline values: CDR1 MNHNS, CDR2 SASEGT. Trimming stripped 6 bases from V and 7 bases from J, with 16 bases between. CDR3 length: 14 amino acids. CDR3 sequence: CASRDGGSLQPQHF. The CDR3 DNA sequence: TGTGCCAGCAGGGATGGGGGGTCCCTCCAGCCCCAGCATTTT.

In DNA, the CDR3 is TGCAGCATTACAGGGTTCACCGGGGAGCTGTTTTTT. Its protein product is CSITGFTGELFF. V gene TRBV29-1 combines with J gene TRBJ2-2, with a tentative D call TRBD1 (6 bases). The CDR3 is 12 residues long. CDR1 and CDR2 (germline): SQVTM, ANQGSEA. Trimming stripped 8 bases from V and 4 bases from J, with 11 bases between.